This paragraph covers one T cell receptor beta chain sequence. The antigen is not known. These data originate in a study of T cell repertoires in aging, cancer and after chemotherapy. Study background: Roughly 10 million TCR reads made up the full dataset.

Rearranged V-D-J TRB sequences were amplified with a mixed TRB-A/B primer pool. One entry per CDR3 protein results from TCRdb running MiXCR on the multiplex PCR reads. There are under 3,500 distinct CDR3 sequences in the sample; around 20% occur only once, and 3% to 3.5% lies in the top ten. Broader study findings: Compared with age-matched healthy donors, untreated hematological or solid cancer patients showed higher blood TCR clonality. These repertoire data do not allow conclusions about immunological memory after chemotherapy. Across the chemotherapy interval, each cancer cohort showed higher median generation probability, suggesting thymic rebound.

Peripheral blood genomic DNA, not sorted cells or RNA, was the template. The source is a human donor with a solid tumor. The sequenced sample was blood.

The chain's CDR3 is CSARDLENGANYGYTF. The CDR3, as DNA: TGCAGTGCTAGAGATCTGGAGAACGGAGCTAACTATGGCTACACCTTC. V and J are TRBV20-1 and TRBJ1-2, with unresolved D. In germline, CDR1 is DFQATT, CDR2 SNEGSKA (reference sequence). The CDR3 spans 16 residues. V gave up 0 bases and J gave up 0 bases, with 14 bases separating them.